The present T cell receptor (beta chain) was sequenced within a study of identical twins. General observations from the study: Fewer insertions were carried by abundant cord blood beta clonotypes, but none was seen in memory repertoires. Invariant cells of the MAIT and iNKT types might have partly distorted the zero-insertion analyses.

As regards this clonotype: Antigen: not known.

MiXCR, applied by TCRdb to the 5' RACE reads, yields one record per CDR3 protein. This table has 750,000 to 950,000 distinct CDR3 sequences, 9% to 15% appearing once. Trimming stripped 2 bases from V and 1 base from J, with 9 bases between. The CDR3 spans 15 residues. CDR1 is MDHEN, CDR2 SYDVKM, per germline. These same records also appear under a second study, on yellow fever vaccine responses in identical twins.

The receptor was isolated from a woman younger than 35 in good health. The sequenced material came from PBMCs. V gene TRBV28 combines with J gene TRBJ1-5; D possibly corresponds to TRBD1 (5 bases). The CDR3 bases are TGTGCCAGCAGTTTAACCGACAGCAGCAATCAGCCCCAGCATTTT. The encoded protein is CASSLTDSSNQPQHF.